Each of the 27 T cell receptor beta chains below was sequenced from the same sample in a study of blood T cell repertoires in COVID-19. Here immunoSEQ multiplex PCR was the method, and the copy in TCRdb shows in-frame clones only, minus some. The sample contains 300,000 to 400,000 clones, around 87% of which appear only once. Sequences were obtained from PBMCs or T cells enriched from blood (not recorded which). These receptor sequences come from a woman aged 25 to 39 with acute COVID-19.

V gene TRBV30 combines with J gene TRBJ1-1; 7 bases match TRBD1. CDR3 length equals 12 residues. From germline, CDR1 is GTSNPN and CDR2 SVGIG (reference sequence). The V and J ends lost 5 bases and 2 bases, in that order; junction bases with no gene match: 2. This CDR3 is CAWWTGNTEAFF. The CDR3 nucleotides read TGTGCCTGGTGGACAGGTAACACTGAAGCTTTCTTT. Full variable domain (remainder filled in from reference TRBV30 and TRBJ1-1): SQTIHQWPATLVQPVGSPLSLECTVEGTSNPNLYWYRQAAGRGLQLLFYSVGIGQISSEVPQNLSASRPQDRQFILSSKKLLLSDSGFYLCAWWTGNTEAFFGQGTRLTVV.

The chain has TRBV7-9 and TRBJ1-6; D not certain. Germline V lookup: CDR1 SEHNR, CDR2 FQNEAQ (reference sequence). With 5 bases removed from V and 10 bases from J, the gap between germline ends came to 21 bases. This CDR3 contains 16 residues. The CDR3 coding sequence is TGTGCCAGCAGCCAAATCCCCCCCTCGGGTTTCTCACCCCTCCACTTT. Translation gives CASSQIPPSGFSPLHF.

V is TRBV2 and J is TRBJ1-5; 10 positions agree with TRBD1. V trimming: 4 bases; J trimming: 7 bases; junction bases outside the gene matches: 10. The CDR3 spans 16 residues. CDR1 is SNHLY, CDR2 FYNNEI, per germline. CDR3 in amino acids: CASSVGDRGGGQPQHF. In DNA, the CDR3 is TGTGCCAGCAGTGTCGGGGACAGGGGAGGGGGACAGCCCCAGCATTTT.

The rearrangement links TRBV29-1 to TRBJ2-5; D is uncertain. Germline V lookup: CDR1 SQVTM, CDR2 ANQGSEA. V was cut by 6 bases and J by 5 bases, with 16 bases left in between. CDR3 length: 13 residues. The CDR3 DNA sequence: TGCAGCGTCACCAGCCGGAGTGGGGAGACCCAGTACTTC. This gives the protein CSVTSRSGETQYF. The variable domain in full, completed from reference TRBV29-1 and TRBJ2-5, reads SAVISQKPSRDICQRGTSLTIQCQVDSQVTMMFWYRQQPGQSLTLIATANQGSEATYESGFVIDKFPISRPNLTFSTLTVSNMSPEDSSIYLCSVTSRSGETQYFGPGTRLLVL.

Written as DNA, the CDR3 is TGTGCCAGCAGCTCGGACAGGGGGGACATTCAGTACTTC. Residues: CASSSDRGDIQYF. The J gene is TRBJ2-4, the V gene TRBV11-3; 10 bases fit TRBD1. V trimming: 4 bases; J trimming: 8 bases; junction bases outside the gene matches: 2. This CDR3 has 13 amino acids. Per germline, CDR1 SGHNT and CDR2 YENEEA.

This clone was seen more than once but under ten times. The chain is built from TRBV2 and TRBJ2-1, with no clear D. Germline V gives CDR1 SNHLY, CDR2 FYNNEI. V lost 4 bases to trimming and J lost 2 bases, with 6 bases between them. The CDR3 loop spans 13 amino acids. This CDR3 reads CASSARAYNEQFF. DNA of the CDR3: TGTGCCAGCAGTGCCCGGGCCTACAATGAGCAGTTCTTC.

The chain uses TRBV7-8 and TRBJ1-5, with no clear D. The germline CDR1 and CDR2 sequences are SGHVS and FQNEAQ. Deletions cut 4 bases from V and 8 bases from J, with 18 bases between. This CDR3 comprises 15 residues. The CDR3 region is CASSYGRRGEEPQHF. In DNA, the CDR3 is TGTGCCAGCAGCTACGGTAGGCGAGGAGAGGAGCCCCAGCATTTT.

The chain links TRBV6-4 to TRBJ1-1, with 7 bases identical to TRBD1. V lost 8 bases and J lost 0; bases outside the gene matches: 6. CDR1 MRHNA and CDR2 SNTAGT come from the germline V gene. The CDR3 is made up of 14 amino acids. CDR3 DNA: TGTGCCAGCGCTAGGGACAGCATGAACACTGAAGCTTTCTTT. Encoded protein: CASARDSMNTEAFF.

The chain links TRBV3-1 (or the pseudogene TRBV3-2) to TRBJ2-7, with 12 bases lining up with TRBD1. Losses at the gene ends were 5 bases for V and 6 bases for J; bases not matched to a gene: 5. This CDR3 region has 14 residues. Looked up from germline, CDR1 is LGHDT and CDR2 is YNNKEL (reference sequence). CDR3 residues: CASSTRDRGLEQYF. CDR3 sequence (DNA): TGTGCCAGCAGCACCCGGGACAGGGGGCTCGAGCAGTACTTC.

The rearrangement joins TRBV10-3 to TRBJ2-3; 8 bases agree with TRBD2. CDR1 and CDR2 from the germline V gene are ENHRY and SYGVKD. The trim removed 5 bases at V and 2 bases at J, leaving 6 bases unmatched. The CDR3 consists of 15 residues. The CDR3 bases are TGTGCCATCAGTCAGCGGGGGCGACCCACAGATACGCAGTATTTT. Translated: CAISQRGRPTDTQYF.

This clone was counted once. This chain connects TRBV3-1 (or the pseudogene TRBV3-2) to TRBJ1-4; D remains unclear. The V gene lost 0 bases and the J gene lost 10 bases, with 21 bases spanning the gap. Germline V CDR1 and CDR2: LGHDT, YNNKEL (reference sequence). The CDR3 covers 17 residues. CDR3 DNA: TGTGCCAGCAGCCAAGAGATCAGGACTGATTCGCTGGGAAAACTGTTTTTT. This translates into CASSQEIRTDSLGKLFF.

The CDR3 region is CASSQDLTGGAYGYTF. The CDR3 nucleotides are TGCGCCAGCAGCCAAGATCTGACCGGCGGGGCTTATGGCTACACCTTC. The rearrangement links TRBV4-3 to TRBJ1-2; D perhaps matches TRBD1 (5 bases). Germline loops: CDR1 LGHNA, CDR2 YSLEER. The CDR3 is 16 residues long. V lost 0 bases and J 5 bases, leaving 16 bases between the germline ends.

V gene TRBV6-5 combines with J gene TRBJ1-5; D unclear. CDR3 length: 12 residues. The germline V gene encodes CDR1 MNHEY and CDR2 SVGAGI. Trimming removed 5 bases at V and 7 bases at J, with 9 bases between. CDR3 sequence (DNA): TGTGCCAGCAGTACCCTAGGACAGCCCCAGCATTTT. Its protein is CASSTLGQPQHF.

V gene TRBV7-2 combines with J gene TRBJ1-1; 8 bases map to TRBD1. The CDR3 loop spans 13 amino acids. The germline gives CDR1 SGHTA, CDR2 FQGNSA. After removal of 6 bases from V and 2 bases from J, the junction contained 2 bases not matched to a gene. CDR3 coding DNA: TGTGCCAGCAGAGCAGGGGGCAACACTGAAGCTTTCTTT. Residues: CASRAGGNTEAFF.

The chain carries TRBV4-1 and TRBJ2-7; TRBD1 aligns across 9 bases. Trimming removed 4 bases from V and 2 bases from J; junction bases left unmatched: 6. There are 15 residues in the CDR3. CDR1 is MGHRA, CDR2 YSYEKL, per germline. The CDR3 DNA sequence: TGCGCCAGCAGCCCCGGACAGGGGCAAACCTACGAGCAGTACTTC. It encodes CASSPGQGQTYEQYF.

This chain connects TRBV6-5 to TRBJ2-3, with a weak D call TRBD2 (5 bases). Trimming took 2 bases from V and 6 from J, leaving 6 bases between them. CDR1 is MNHEY, CDR2 SVGAGI, per germline. This CDR3 comprises 12 residues. The CDR3 sequence is CASSYRGDTQYF. Here the CDR3 DNA reads TGTGCCAGCAGTTACAGAGGGGATACGCAGTATTTT.

The V call is TRBV7-2, the J call TRBJ2-1, with TRBD2 matching over 7 bases. Germline-derived CDR1 and CDR2 are SGHTA and FQGNSA. Germline trimming cut 1 base from V and 5 bases from J; bases unmatched to any gene: 5. The CDR3 has 15 residues. In DNA form, the CDR3 reads TGTGCCAGCAGCTTAGAGGGACTACCAGACAATGAGCAGTTCTTC. This encodes CASSLEGLPDNEQFF.

The chain's CDR3 is CASSRTGGLSSYNEQFF. In nucleotides, the CDR3 is TGTGCCAGCAGCCGTACAGGGGGCCTGAGCTCCTACAATGAGCAGTTCTTC. The V gene is TRBV7-3, the J gene TRBJ2-1, with 9 bases identical to TRBD1. Germline V lookup: CDR1 SGHTA, CDR2 FQGTGA. Losses at the gene ends were 5 bases for V and 0 bases for J; bases not matched to a gene: 8. The length of the CDR3 is 17 residues. The full variable domain, its missing parts supplied by reference TRBV7-3 and TRBJ2-1, is GAGVSQTPSNKVTEKGKYVELRCDPISGHTALYWYRQSLGQGPEFLIYFQGTGAADDSGLPNDRFFAVRPEGSVSTLKIQRTERGDSAVYLCASSRTGGLSSYNEQFFGPGTRLTVL.

The V and J genes are TRBV6-5 and TRBJ2-3; D unclear. From germline, CDR1 is MNHEY and CDR2 SVGAGI. CDR3 size: 14 residues. V was trimmed by 4 bases and J by 0 bases, leaving 8 bases between them. Here the CDR3 reads CASSSTGSTDTQYF. In nucleotides, the CDR3 is TGTGCCAGCAGTTCCACCGGGAGCACAGATACGCAGTATTTT.

The rearrangement uses TRBV11-2 and TRBJ1-5; D gene unclear. This CDR3 region has 15 residues. V lost 6 bases and J lost 4, with 16 bases in between. The V gene's germline CDR1 is SGHAT and CDR2 FQNNGV. CDR3 region: CASSLTGLGNQPQHF. DNA for the CDR3: TGTGCCAGCAGTCTCACGGGGTTGGGGAATCAGCCCCAGCATTTT.

The V and J genes are TRBV27 and TRBJ1-5, with TRBD1 identical over 7 bases. Germline trimming cut 2 bases from V and 6 bases from J; bases unmatched to any gene: 4. This CDR3 has 14 amino acids. Per the germline V gene, CDR1 is MNHEY and CDR2 is SMNVEV (reference sequence). In nucleotides, the CDR3 is TGTGCCAGCAGTTTAAGGGGGCCAGGTCAGCCCCAGCATTTT. It codes for CASSLRGPGQPQHF.

The V call is TRBV24-1, the J call TRBJ2-1; a possible D gene is TRBD1 (6 bases). Per germline, CDR1 KGHDR and CDR2 SFDVKD. V was clipped by 1 base and J by 3 bases, with 9 bases between them. This CDR3 has 15 amino acids. CDR3 region: CATSDFRDNYNEQFF. The CDR3 region has the DNA TGTGCCACCAGTGATTTCCGGGACAACTACAATGAGCAGTTCTTC.

This chain links TRBV5-1 with TRBJ1-1; 8 bases line up with TRBD1. There are 15 residues in the CDR3. Germline CDR1 is SGHRS and CDR2 is YFSETQ. The V gene end was trimmed by 4 bases and the J gene end by 3 bases; junction bases not matched to a gene: 8. DNA for the CDR3: TGCGCCAGCAGCCCTCGACAGGGGCGGGACACTGAAGCTTTCTTT. This sequence encodes CASSPRQGRDTEAFF.

This chain links TRBV10-3 with TRBJ1-2; 8 bases align to TRBD1. CDR3 length: 13 amino acids. J was trimmed by 4 bases and V by 4 bases; bases with no gene match: 2. Germline CDR1 is ENHRY and CDR2 is SYGVKD. The DNA for the CDR3 is TGTGCCATCAGTGGGGACAGGTCCTATGGCTACACCTTC. Amino acid sequence: CAISGDRSYGYTF.

This clone has only a few counts. The J gene is TRBJ2-1, the V gene TRBV4-1; weak D call: TRBD1 (5 bases). This CDR3 has 11 amino acids. Looked up from germline, CDR1 is MGHRA and CDR2 is YSYEKL. V lost 8 bases to trimming and J lost 9 bases, with 11 bases between them. Written as DNA, the CDR3 is TGCGCCAGCTACGATAGGGGTGAGCAGTTCTTC. It encodes CASYDRGEQFF.

This clone was detected once. This chain links TRBV10-2 with TRBJ2-3; D possibly corresponds to TRBD1 (5 bases). Trimming shortened V by 0 bases and J by 4 bases, and 11 bases separated the two germline ends. Germline V gives CDR1 WSHSY, CDR2 SAAADI. CDR3 size: 15 residues. DNA of the CDR3: TGCGCCAGCAGTGAGTCGATCGCAGGGCCAGATACGCAGTATTTT. Its translation: CASSESIAGPDTQYF.

The chain recombines TRBV7-9 with TRBJ2-5, with 8 nucleotides matching TRBD1. Germline trimming cut 5 bases from V and 1 base from J; bases unmatched to any gene: 6. There are 15 residues in the CDR3. Germline V CDR1 and CDR2: SEHNR, FQNEAQ (reference sequence). CDR3 coding DNA: TGTGCCAGCAGCCCCTCCAGGGGGCTCCAAGAGACCCAGTACTTC. Its protein product is CASSPSRGLQETQYF.